This TCR beta chain was recovered during a study of blood T cell repertoires in COVID-19. Study context: The United States, Italy and Spain supplied acute and convalescent COVID-19 samples. T cells, B-cell-depleted T cells, or PBMCs supplied cDNA or gDNA.

This clone has only one observation. Authors' analysis steps: Scientists estimated how many nucleated cells there were by amplifying reference gene primers. Data came from immunoSEQ multiplex PCR; TCRdb stores just in-frame clones and leaves some out. V and J calls and clone size are given by that table; D and trimming were obtained from the DNA. The table has 40,000 to 45,000 clones, 85% to 95% seen once; the top ten hold around 5%. Germline CDR1 reads SGHTA; CDR2 reads FQGNSA. This CDR3 spans 16 amino acids. After removal of 1 base from V and 3 bases from J, the junction contained 5 bases not matched to a gene.

The sample consisted of peripheral blood. V and J are TRBV7-2 and TRBJ1-4, with TRBD1 identical over 7 bases. The TCR was taken from a human donor in a cohort sampled during active COVID-19. CDR3 sequence: CASSLVPQGSNEKLFF. DNA of the CDR3: TGTGCCAGCAGCTTAGTTCCACAGGGGTCTAATGAAAAACTGTTTTTT.